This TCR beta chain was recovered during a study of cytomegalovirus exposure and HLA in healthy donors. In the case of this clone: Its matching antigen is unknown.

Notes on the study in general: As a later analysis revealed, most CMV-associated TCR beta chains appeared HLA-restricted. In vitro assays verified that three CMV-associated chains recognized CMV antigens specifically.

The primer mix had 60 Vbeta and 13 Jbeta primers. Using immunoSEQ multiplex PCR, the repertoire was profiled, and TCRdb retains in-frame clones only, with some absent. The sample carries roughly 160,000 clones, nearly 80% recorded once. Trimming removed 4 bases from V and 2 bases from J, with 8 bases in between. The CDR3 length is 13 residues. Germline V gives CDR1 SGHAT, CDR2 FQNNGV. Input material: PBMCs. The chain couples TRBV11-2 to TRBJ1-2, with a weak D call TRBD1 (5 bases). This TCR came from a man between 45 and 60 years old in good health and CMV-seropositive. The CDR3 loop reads CASSSRENYGYTF. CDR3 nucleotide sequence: TGTGCCAGCAGCTCCAGGGAAAACTATGGCTACACCTTC.